This T cell receptor beta chain is from a study of human thymus T cells. The thymus was resected at corrective cardiac surgery. Corrective surgery for congenital heart defects was being performed on the healthy Finnish infants who were the donors. In the case of this clone: Its antigen remains unknown.

Produced via immunoSEQ multiplex PCR; TCRdb's table is partial and in-frame only. The data show more than 70,000 clones, just over 95% seen once. The CDR3 contains 15 residues. V gave up 1 base and J gave up 3 bases, with 12 bases separating them. Germline V gives CDR1 MNHNS, CDR2 SASEGT. The study, taken as a whole, reports: Related reports documented highly overlapping thymic repertoires among unrelated individuals. What appeared biased in thymic and blood repertoires was the usage of V and J genes.

The clonotype comes from a boy in the first two years of life with a congenital heart defect but otherwise immunologically healthy. V is TRBV6-1 and J is TRBJ1-2; tentatively, D is TRBD1 (5 bases). The sequenced sample was thymus tissue. CDR3 coding DNA: TGTGCCAGCAGTGAAGGGGAAGGGGTGCACTATGGCTACACCTTC. It codes for CASSEGEGVHYGYTF.